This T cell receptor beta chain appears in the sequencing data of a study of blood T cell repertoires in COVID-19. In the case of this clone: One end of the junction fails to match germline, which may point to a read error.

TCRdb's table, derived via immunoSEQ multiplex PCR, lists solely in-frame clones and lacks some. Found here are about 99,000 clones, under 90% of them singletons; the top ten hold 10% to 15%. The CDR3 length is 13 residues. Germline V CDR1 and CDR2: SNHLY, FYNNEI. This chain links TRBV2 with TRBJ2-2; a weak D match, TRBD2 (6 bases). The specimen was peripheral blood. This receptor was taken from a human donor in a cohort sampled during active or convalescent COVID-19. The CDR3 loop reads CAPSGVNTGEPFF. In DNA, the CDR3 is TGTGCCCCCTCGGGGGTAAACACCGGGGAGCCGTTTTTT. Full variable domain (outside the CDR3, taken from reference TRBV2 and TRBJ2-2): EPEVTQTPSHQVTQMGQEVILRCVPISNHLYFYWYRQILGQKVEFLVSFYNNEISEKSEIFDDQFSVERPDGSNFTLKIRSTKLEDSAMYFCAPSGVNTGEPFFGEGSRLTVL.